Below, 29 T cell receptor beta chains from the same sample are listed, as sequenced in a study of cytomegalovirus exposure and HLA in healthy donors. 13 Jbeta primers and 60 Vbeta primers were used for the PCR. The data were produced by immunoSEQ multiplex PCR, yet TCRdb's version contains in-frame clones alone and is incomplete. The repertoire holds tens of thousands of clones, with more than 65% as singletons. The material sequenced was PBMCs. The receptors stem from a girl aged 2 to 10 in good health and CMV-seropositive.

This rearrangement joins TRBV10-1 to TRBJ2-7; TRBD2 is a possible D gene (5 bases). CDR1 is WNHNN, CDR2 SYGVQD, per germline (reference sequence). V lost 6 bases and J 3 bases, leaving 21 bases between the germline ends. CDR3 size: 16 residues. CDR3 sequence reads: CASRTTKNGLHYEQYF. The CDR3 nucleotides are TGCGCCAGCAGAACTACAAAGAATGGACTGCACTACGAGCAGTACTTC.

This clone was found a few times. This chain connects TRBV27 to TRBJ2-1; TRBD2 matches at 9 bases. Germline values: CDR1 MNHEY, CDR2 SMNVEV (reference sequence). Trimming at V came to 6 bases and at J to 7 bases, leaving 4 bases not matched to a gene. The CDR3 is 13 amino acids. The CDR3 DNA is TGTGCCAGCAGGAATAGCGGGAGTAATGAGCAGTTCTTC. Protein product: CASRNSGSNEQFF.

V and J are TRBV5-1 and TRBJ1-2; D is undetermined. V was clipped by 0 bases and J by 4 bases, with 13 bases between them. CDR3 length equals 15 residues. CDR1 SGHRS and CDR2 YFSETQ come from the germline V gene. CDR3 residues: CASSLGATHRYGYTF. CDR3 nucleotides: TGCGCCAGCAGCTTGGGGGCTACCCATCGCTATGGCTACACCTTC.

The rearrangement joins TRBV10-2 to TRBJ1-2; D gene uncertain. Trimming took 3 bases from V and 5 from J, leaving 19 bases between them. The length of the CDR3 is 16 residues. Germline V gene sequence: CDR1 WSHSY, CDR2 SAAADI. The CDR3 DNA reads TGCGCCAGCAGTGACCTAGTCAATACCCTAAGGTATGGCTACACCTTC. As protein: CASSDLVNTLRYGYTF.

On this clone itself: The junction and the germline gene differ at one end; a read error may be behind it. J is TRBJ1-2 and V is TRBV4-1; D gene uncertain. Germline CDR1 is MGHRA and CDR2 is YSYEKL. This CDR3 comprises 13 residues. The CDR3 coding sequence is TGCGCCAGCAACCAACCGGGGTACTATGGCTACACCTTC. Translation: CASNQPGYYGYTF.

This clone was counted only a few times. This sequence joins TRBV28 and TRBJ2-7; possible D gene TRBD2, 6 bases. Trimming shortened V by 4 bases and J by 2 bases, and 15 bases separated the two germline ends. CDR1 is MDHEN, CDR2 SYDVKM, per germline. This CDR3 region has 15 residues. The CDR3: CASSSRGTFAYEQYF. The CDR3 DNA reads TGTGCCAGCAGTTCCCGGGGGACGTTCGCCTACGAGCAGTACTTC.

V and J are TRBV6-1 and TRBJ2-1; 13 bases are a match to TRBD2. The CDR3 sequence is 16 residues long. Germline assignment: CDR1 MNHNS and CDR2 SASEGT. J lost 7 bases, V lost 4 bases, and 7 bases had no gene match. In DNA form, the CDR3 reads TGTGCCAGCAGTGTAACTAGCGGGGGGGTATTGAATGAGCAGTTCTTC. Translated, it gives CASSVTSGGVLNEQFF.

The chain has TRBV29-1 and TRBJ1-1, with 10 bases aligning to TRBD1. The CDR3 has 13 residues. V shed 8 bases and J 10 bases; nucleotides not matched to a gene: 13. Germline V gives CDR1 SQVTM, CDR2 ANQGSEA. The CDR3 loop is CSIGDRGQGGAFF. Here the CDR3 DNA reads TGCAGCATTGGGGACAGGGGCCAAGGAGGAGCTTTCTTT.

The rearrangement uses TRBV27 and TRBJ2-7; 10 positions match TRBD1. The germline gives CDR1 MNHEY, CDR2 SMNVEV (reference sequence). Germline trimming cut 6 bases from V and 2 bases from J; bases unmatched to any gene: 4. The CDR3 runs to 14 residues. The CDR3 coding sequence is TGTGCCAGCAGACAGGACAGGGGGACCTACGAGCAGTACTTC. Protein product: CASRQDRGTYEQYF.

This chain connects TRBV15 to TRBJ1-5; TRBD1 matches 7 bases. V lost 6 bases, J lost 1 base, and 9 bases stayed unmatched. The CDR3 is 16 residues long. CDR1 is LNHNV, CDR2 YYDKDF, per germline (reference sequence). The chain's CDR3 is CATRVQGSRSNQPQHF. The CDR3 DNA reads TGTGCCACCAGGGTACAGGGGAGTCGAAGCAATCAGCCCCAGCATTTT.

The rearrangement uses TRBV6-5 and TRBJ1-2; tentatively, D is TRBD1 (6 bases). The germline V gene has CDR1 MNHEY and CDR2 SVGAGI. Trimming took off 5 bases at V and 4 bases at J, with 14 bases between the two ends. CDR3 size: 14 residues. The CDR3 DNA is TGTGCCAGCAGTACCACCCAAGGGGGCTATGGCTACACCTTC. Protein sequence: CASSTTQGGYGYTF.

This clone has a single count. V gene TRBV7-2 combines with J gene TRBJ2-1; 7 positions match TRBD2. The germline gives CDR1 SGHTA, CDR2 FQGNSA. V gave up 2 bases and J gave up 0 bases; unmatched junction bases: 4. CDR3 length: 16 residues. CDR3 residues: CASSLSGGSSYNEQFF. CDR3 nucleotides: TGTGCCAGCAGCTTAAGTGGCGGGAGCTCCTACAATGAGCAGTTCTTC.

This chain links TRBV5-8 with TRBJ1-1; 7 bases are shared with TRBD1. Trimming cost V 3 bases and J 3 bases; bases outside gene matches: 8. Germline assignment: CDR1 SGHTS and CDR2 YDEGEE. The CDR3 loop spans 15 amino acids. The CDR3 here is CASSWFQGVDTEAFF. DNA of the CDR3: TGTGCCAGCAGCTGGTTCCAGGGGGTGGACACTGAAGCTTTCTTT.

This sequence joins TRBV7-9 and TRBJ1-2; D not resolved. The CDR3 loop spans 12 amino acids. V gave up 6 bases and J gave up 4 bases, with 9 bases separating them. The germline gives CDR1 SEHNR, CDR2 FQNEAQ (reference sequence). CDR3 DNA sequence: TGTGCCAGCAGTCGAGAGGGCTATGGCTACACCTTC. This gives the protein CASSREGYGYTF.

J is TRBJ1-1 and V is TRBV2; D unclear. V gave up 6 bases and J gave up 6 bases, with 17 bases separating them. Germline V gene data show CDR1 as SNHLY and CDR2 as FYNNEI. The CDR3 contains 14 residues. The CDR3 nucleotides read TGTGCCAGCAGACCGGACTTGTTTAACGCTGAAGCTTTCTTT. This translates into CASRPDLFNAEAFF. Filled out from reference TRBV2 and TRBJ1-1, the complete variable domain reads EPEVTQTPSHQVTQMGQEVILRCVPISNHLYFYWYRQILGQKVEFLVSFYNNEISEKSEIFDDQFSVERPDGSNFTLKIRSTKLEDSAMYFCASRPDLFNAEAFFGQGTRLTVV.

There are a few counts of this clone. The chain uses TRBV4-3 and TRBJ2-2, with TRBD1 matching over 7 bases. Germline CDR1 reads LGHNA; CDR2 reads YSLEER. The CDR3 loop spans 16 amino acids. With V trimmed by 3 bases and J by 3 bases, 7 bases remained unmatched. The CDR3, as DNA: TGCGCCAGCAGCCAGACCGGGACAGTGGACACCGGGGAGCTGTTTTTT. Its translation is CASSQTGTVDTGELFF.

The rearrangement joins TRBV5-6 to TRBJ1-1; 11 nucleotides match TRBD1. The V and J ends lost 4 bases and 8 bases, in that order; junction bases with no gene match: 10. CDR3 size: 15 residues. Germline CDR1 is SGHDT and CDR2 is YYEEEE. This chain's CDR3 is CASSPGQGVNSEAFF. The CDR3 coding sequence is TGTGCCAGCAGCCCGGGACAGGGGGTAAACTCGGAAGCTTTCTTT.

The genes are TRBV7-2 and TRBJ2-7, with D unresolved. CDR3 size: 14 residues. Trimming cost V 4 bases and J 3 bases, with 13 bases left between them. Germline V lookup: CDR1 SGHTA, CDR2 FQGNSA. The CDR3 spells CASSSESSIYEQYF. The DNA of the CDR3 is TGTGCCAGCAGCTCCGAAAGTAGTATCTACGAGCAGTACTTC.

This rearrangement joins TRBV6-1 to TRBJ2-6; a weak D match, TRBD2 (5 bases). There are 15 residues in the CDR3. With 4 bases removed from V and 4 bases from J, the gap between germline ends came to 11 bases. Germline V gene lookup returns CDR1 MNHNS and CDR2 SASEGT. CDR3: CASSGGSAGANVLTF. The CDR3 bases are TGTGCCAGCAGTGGAGGGAGCGCGGGGGCCAACGTCCTGACTTTC.

This sequence joins TRBV29-1 and TRBJ2-1; 10 bases map to TRBD1. The CDR3 is 14 amino acids. J was trimmed by 2 bases and V by 7 bases; bases with no gene match: 5. Germline CDR1 and CDR2: SQVTM and ANQGSEA. The DNA of the CDR3 is TGCAGCGCACTGGGACAGGGGCCCTACAATGAGCAGTTCTTC. Translated, it gives CSALGQGPYNEQFF.

The chain recombines TRBV2 with TRBJ2-2, with 8 bases that match TRBD2. This CDR3 is built from 13 residues. Trimming took 4 bases from V and 6 from J; bases not matched to a gene: 1. CDR1 is SNHLY, CDR2 FYNNEI, per germline. The CDR3 DNA reads TGTGCCAGCAGTGTAGCGGGGCCCGGGGAGCTGTTTTTT. This translates into CASSVAGPGELFF.

The CDR3 protein is CACGKRDEQYF. CDR3 DNA: TGTGCCTGCGGGAAGAGGGACGAGCAGTACTTC. The chain combines TRBV27 with TRBJ2-7; D may be TRBD2 (6 bases). The CDR3 has 11 amino acids. Germline CDR1 reads MNHEY; CDR2 reads SMNVEV (reference sequence). Trimming stripped 11 bases from V and 5 bases from J, with 13 bases between.

V gene TRBV5-1 combines with J gene TRBJ1-4, with D perhaps matching TRBD1 (6 bases). V dropped 7 bases and J dropped 5 bases, with 9 bases sitting between them. The CDR3 is made up of 12 amino acids. Germline loops: CDR1 SGHRS, CDR2 YFSETQ. The CDR3 region is CASQGSNEKLFF. CDR3 bases: TGCGCCAGCCAGGGGTCGAATGAAAAACTGTTTTTT. Together with reference TRBV5-1 and TRBJ1-4, the CDR3 gives the full variable domain: KAGVTQTPRYLIKTRGQQVTLSCSPISGHRSVSWYQQTPGQGLQFLFEYFSETQRNKGNFPGRFSGRQFSNSRSEMNVSTLELGDSALYLCASQGSNEKLFFGSGTQLSVL.

This chain uses TRBV29-1 with TRBJ2-1, with a tentative D call TRBD1 (5 bases). Germline V gives CDR1 SQVTM, CDR2 ANQGSEA. This CDR3 comprises 12 residues. Trimming took off 7 bases at V and 6 bases at J, with 13 bases between the two ends. CDR3 residues: CSGRQGTNEQFF. Here the CDR3 DNA reads TGCAGCGGTAGGCAGGGTACCAATGAGCAGTTCTTC.

The V and J genes are TRBV7-2 and TRBJ1-2; no reliable D call. Germline-derived CDR1 and CDR2 are SGHTA and FQGNSA. V was clipped by 3 bases and J by 5 bases, with 16 bases between them. CDR3 length equals 15 residues. Written as DNA, the CDR3 is TGTGCCAGCAGCTTCGCCGCGGCCACCCTATATGGCTACACCTTC. Protein product: CASSFAAATLYGYTF.

V and J are TRBV28 and TRBJ2-2; 14 nucleotides match TRBD2. The CDR3 loop spans 18 amino acids. In germline, CDR1 is MDHEN, CDR2 SYDVKM. V dropped 2 bases and J dropped 4; count of bases not matched to a gene: 6. The CDR3 region is CASSLPPGLAGGTGELFF. CDR3 coding DNA: TGTGCCAGCAGTTTACCCCCTGGACTAGCGGGAGGCACCGGGGAGCTGTTTTTT.

The rearrangement uses TRBV19 and TRBJ2-6; 8 bases are a match to TRBD1. There are 16 residues in the CDR3. Losses at the gene ends were 2 bases for V and 4 bases for J; bases not matched to a gene: 4. Germline values: CDR1 LNHDA, CDR2 SQIVND (reference sequence). The CDR3 nucleotides read TGTGCCAGTAGTATACAGGGGGCTTACGGGGCCAACGTCCTGACTTTC. Its translation: CASSIQGAYGANVLTF.

This clone has more than one count but fewer than ten. The chain joins TRBV28 to TRBJ1-2; TRBD1 aligns across 9 bases. Trimming cost V 5 bases and J 4 bases; bases outside gene matches: 20. This CDR3 is 19 amino acids long. CDR1 and CDR2 from the germline V gene are MDHEN and SYDVKM. As DNA, the CDR3 is TGTGCCAGCAGTCTCATTTGGTGGGACAGGGACCAGTATTTCTATGGCTACACCTTC. This encodes CASSLIWWDRDQYFYGYTF.

The chain has TRBV6-6 and TRBJ2-1, with TRBD2 identical over 13 bases. The length of the CDR3 is 16 residues. In germline, CDR1 is MNHNY, CDR2 SVGAGI (reference sequence). With V trimmed by 5 bases and J by 7 bases, 8 bases remained unmatched. CDR3 amino acids: CASSGTSGNDRNEQFF. The CDR3 DNA reads TGTGCCAGCAGTGGGACTAGCGGGAATGACAGGAATGAGCAGTTCTTC.